This is a list of T cell receptor beta chains from one sample in a study of T cells in Graves' hyperthyroidism and ophthalmopathy. Each CDR3 protein gets one entry after TCRdb re-called the multiplex PCR reads with MiXCR. The repertoire holds 300,000 to 450,000 distinct CDR3 sequences, with less than 20% as singletons. Sample: blood. The receptors derive from a man aged 18 to 30 with Graves' ophthalmopathy. Both conserved end residues are part of each CDR3. D genes are given only for firm matches. Not all rows give a size; the values are once, few, many and, for expanded clones, a class.

TRBV7-3	TRBJ2-6	.	many	CASSSGANVLTF	TGTGCCAGCAGCTCTGGGGCCAACGTCCTGACTTTC
TRBV10-3	TRBJ1-2	.	.	CAISANRESRGYTF	TGTGCCATCAGTGCGAACAGGGAGAGTCGTGGCTACACCTTC
TRBV6-2/TRBV6-3	TRBJ2-1	.	few	CASGRTLSYNEQFF	TGTGCCAGCGGGAGGACCCTCTCCTACAATGAGCAGTTCTTC
TRBV24-1	TRBJ2-1	.	.	CATSESSPPSYNEQFF	TGTGCCACCAGTGAATCCTCTCCCCCCTCCTACAATGAGCAGTTCTTC
TRBV11-2	TRBJ1-2	.	many	CASSLDWGTRRGYTF	TGTGCCAGCAGCTTAGATTGGGGGACCCGCAGGGGCTACACCTTC
TRBV12-3/TRBV12-4	TRBJ2-2	TRBD2	.	CASSPRLAGIGSTGELFF	TGTGCCAGCAGTCCCCGACTAGCGGGGATAGGGAGCACCGGGGAGCTGTTTTTT
TRBV6-2/TRBV6-3	TRBJ1-2	.	.	CASRITENYGYTF	TGTGCCAGCAGAATAACAGAGAACTATGGCTACACCTTC
TRBV3-1	TRBJ2-2	TRBD2	.	CASSQDFGLAGEGGELFF	TGTGCCAGCAGCCAAGATTTTGGGCTAGCGGGTGAAGGCGGGGAGCTGTTTTTT
TRBV6-1	TRBJ2-2	.	many	CASSEFPGAAGELFF	TGTGCCAGCAGTGAATTTCCAGGGGCGGCCGGGGAGCTGTTTTTT
TRBV11-3	TRBJ1-6	TRBD1	.	CASSLGTGSPLHF	TGTGCCAGCAGCTTAGGGACAGGTTCACCCCTCCACTTT
TRBV6-1	TRBJ1-1	.	.	CASVLGFNTEAFF	TGTGCCAGCGTCCTGGGGTTTAACACTGAAGCTTTCTTT
TRBV12-3/TRBV12-4	TRBJ1-4	.	.	CASSSGGSGSEKLFF	TGTGCCAGCAGTTCTGGGGGCTCAGGGAGTGAAAAACTGTTTTTT
TRBV20-1	TRBJ2-5	TRBD1	few	CSASAGGFRETQYF	TGCAGTGCTAGCGCAGGGGGATTCCGGGAGACCCAGTACTTC
TRBV10-3	TRBJ1-5	.	many	CAISDPSGSGLGNQPQHF	TGTGCCATCAGTGATCCCTCGGGGTCGGGGCTGGGCAATCAGCCCCAGCATTTT
TRBV9	TRBJ1-1	.	few	CASSVEGGSLAFF	TGTGCCAGCAGCGTAGAAGGGGGGAGTCTGGCTTTCTTT
TRBV15	TRBJ2-5	.	few	CATSPGHGETQYF	TGTGCCACCAGCCCCGGGCACGGAGAGACCCAGTACTTC
TRBV18	TRBJ2-3	.	.	CASIDVAGTDTQYF	TGTGCCAGCATAGACGTAGCCGGCACAGATACGCAGTATTTT
TRBV13	TRBJ1-1	.	many	CASSRLVGPDSLTTEAFF	TGTGCCAGCAGCCGATTGGTTGGCCCGGACAGCTTGACCACTGAAGCTTTCTTT
TRBV6-1	TRBJ2-3	.	many	CATTPGEVDTQYF	TGTGCCACGACCCCGGGCGAGGTAGATACGCAGTATTTT
TRBV12-3/TRBV12-4	TRBJ1-6	.	few	CASSTGTVNSPLHF	TGTGCCAGCAGCACCGGGACCGTTAATTCACCCCTCCACTTT